The 22 T cell receptor beta chains below all came from one sample that was sequenced in a study of T cells after yellow fever vaccination. One entry per CDR3 protein, called by TCRdb with MiXCR from the 5' RACE reads. The profile covers 350,000 to 450,000 distinct CDR3 sequences, with around 6.4% appearing a single time and approximately 16% taken by the ten largest. Sequences were derived from PBMCs, sampled 5 days after the yellow fever booster vaccination. The receptors here all came from a man aged 25-45 years who received the YFV17D yellow fever vaccine.

This clonotype occurred many times. The chain recombines TRBV5-1 with TRBJ2-1; 10 positions agree with TRBD2. The CDR3 is made up of 15 amino acids. Germline V CDR1 and CDR2: SGHRS, YFSETQ. The junction had 2 bases not matched to a gene; V was cut back by 0 bases and J by 5 bases. The DNA for the CDR3 is TGCGCCAGCAGCTTGGCACTAGCGGGGCACAATGAGCAGTTCTTC. Translating gives CASSLALAGHNEQFF.

The chain links TRBV28 to TRBJ2-7, with D unclear. In germline, CDR1 is MDHEN, CDR2 SYDVKM. Trimming stripped 5 bases from V and 3 bases from J, with 11 bases between. This CDR3 comprises 13 residues. CDR3 region: CASSPLSVYEQYF. CDR3 DNA: TGTGCCAGCAGTCCCTTATCGGTCTACGAGCAGTACTTC. The full variable domain, in which reference TRBV28 and TRBJ2-7 provide the parts outside the CDR3, is DVKVTQSSRYLVKRTGEKVFLECVQDMDHENMFWYRQDPGLGLRLIYFSYDVKMKEKGDIPEGYSVSREKKERFSLILESASTNQTSMYLCASSPLSVYEQYFGPGTRLTVT.

This clonotype was counted at least ten times. CDR3 residues: CASSEAVGQYF. CDR3 bases: TGTGCCAGCAGTGAGGCAGTCGGGCAGTACTTC. This sequence joins TRBV2 and TRBJ2-7; no firm D call. The CDR3 length is 11 residues. V lost 3 bases, J lost 9 bases, and 9 bases lay in between. CDR1 is SNHLY, CDR2 FYNNEI, per germline.

This clonotype was counted between two and nine times. The V call is TRBV30, the J call TRBJ2-7; no firm D call. CDR1 and CDR2 (germline): GTSNPN, SVGIG (reference sequence). Trimming cost V 1 base and J 2 bases, with 9 bases left between them. This CDR3 is 13 amino acids long. DNA for the CDR3: TGTGCCTGGAGTGATAAGGTAGCCTACGAGCAGTACTTC. This codes for CAWSDKVAYEQYF.

There are many counts of this clonotype. V gene TRBV29-1 combines with J gene TRBJ2-1; unclear D gene. Trimming took off 4 bases at V and 0 bases at J, with 7 bases between the two ends. Germline V gene data show CDR1 as SQVTM and CDR2 as ANQGSEA. The CDR3 runs to 13 residues. CDR3 sequence: CSVVRISYNEQFF. CDR3 coding DNA: TGCAGCGTTGTGCGCATCTCCTACAATGAGCAGTTCTTC.

This clonotype was counted between two and nine times. The chain uses TRBV18 and TRBJ2-3, with D perhaps TRBD1 or TRBD2 (5 bases each). This CDR3 spans 16 amino acids. CDR1 is KGHSH, CDR2 LQKENI, per germline. V was trimmed by 0 bases and J by 7 bases, leaving 17 bases between them. The DNA for the CDR3 is TGTGCCAGCTCACCACCGGGGCCGAGCGGAGCGTATACGCAGTATTTT. It encodes CASSPPGPSGAYTQYF.

The table lists this clonotype with a few counts. J is TRBJ2-5 and V is TRBV25-1, with 9 bases lining up with TRBD1. The germline gives CDR1 MGHDK, CDR2 SYGVNS. The CDR3 sequence is 17 residues long. Trimming cost V 5 bases and J 0 bases; bases outside gene matches: 10. CDR3 in DNA: TGTGCCAGCAGTCCCTCCCCCGGGACAGGGTACCAAGAGACCCAGTACTTC. Protein: CASSPSPGTGYQETQYF.

This rearrangement joins TRBV7-2 to TRBJ2-3; D may be TRBD2 (6 bases). Trimming left V 2 bases short and J 6 bases short, with 15 bases between. This CDR3 spans 15 amino acids. The germline V gene encodes CDR1 SGHTA and CDR2 FQGNSA. The CDR3 is CASSLKGGDRDTQYF. DNA for the CDR3: TGTGCCAGCAGCTTAAAGGGCGGGGACCGGGATACGCAGTATTTT.

The V call is TRBV5-4, the J call TRBJ2-2; D remains unclear. The CDR3 loop spans 16 amino acids. Per germline, CDR1 SGHNT and CDR2 YYREEE (reference sequence). V dropped 0 bases and J dropped 5 bases, with 14 bases sitting between them. The CDR3 nucleotides are TGTGCCAGCAGCTTGGTTGGCGGATTAGAGACCGGGGAGCTGTTTTTT. Encoded protein: CASSLVGGLETGELFF. Using reference TRBV5-4 and TRBJ2-2 for the parts outside the CDR3, the full variable domain is ETGVTQSPTHLIKTRGQQVTLRCSSQSGHNTVSWYQQALGQGPQFIFQYYREEENGRGNFPPRFSGLQFPNYSSELNVNALELDDSALYLCASSLVGGLETGELFFGEGSRLTVL.

This clonotype turned up a few times. This sequence joins TRBV28 and TRBJ2-5; 13 bases align to TRBD2. CDR3 length: 17 residues. CDR1 and CDR2 (germline): MDHEN, SYDVKM. J was trimmed by 5 bases and V by 4 bases; bases with no gene match: 10. The CDR3 nucleotides are TGTGCCAGCAGTTCCCGCCGCCGGACTAGCGGGGGTGAGACCCAGTACTTC. Translation gives CASSSRRRTSGGETQYF.

This clonotype came up a few times. This sequence joins TRBV7-8 and TRBJ2-5; a weak D match, TRBD1 (5 bases). The CDR3 has 15 amino acids. Trimming cost V 5 bases and J 5 bases, with 18 bases left between them. In germline, CDR1 is SGHVS, CDR2 FQNEAQ. The CDR3 DNA reads TGTGCCAGCAGCATCCAATTTGGGGCGCGGGAGACCCAGTACTTC. This gives the protein CASSIQFGARETQYF.

The chain uses TRBV20-1 and TRBJ2-5, with 7 bases aligning to TRBD2. V lost 3 bases, J lost 1 base, and 8 bases stayed unmatched. CDR1 is DFQATT, CDR2 SNEGSKA, per germline (reference sequence). This CDR3 is built from 15 residues. CDR3 protein: CSARLARGSQETQYF. The CDR3 DNA reads TGCAGTGCTAGGCTCGCCCGCGGGAGCCAAGAGACCCAGTACTTC.

There are a few counts of this clonotype. V is TRBV24-1 and J is TRBJ1-2, with TRBD1 matching over 9 bases. V dropped 3 bases and J dropped 2; count of bases not matched to a gene: 3. Per germline, CDR1 KGHDR and CDR2 SFDVKD. The CDR3 is 15 amino acids. The CDR3 protein is CATSDPGQGNYGYTF. CDR3 DNA: TGTGCCACCAGTGATCCTGGACAGGGGAACTATGGCTACACCTTC.

There are a few counts of this clonotype. The gene calls are TRBV29-1 and TRBJ2-7; D remains ambiguous. Germline values: CDR1 SQVTM, CDR2 ANQGSEA. Between the trimmed V and J ends, which lost 5 bases and 0 bases, there was a span of 14 bases. The CDR3 spans 14 residues. CDR3 sequence reads: CSVFGGKSSYEQYF. In DNA form, the CDR3 reads TGCAGCGTTTTCGGCGGAAAGAGCTCCTACGAGCAGTACTTC.

There are a few counts of this clonotype. DNA of the CDR3: TGTGCCAGCAGCCTGGGACTAGGAGGCACAGATACGCAGTATTTT. Encoded protein: CASSLGLGGTDTQYF. The chain carries TRBV7-8 and TRBJ2-3; 8 bases are shared with TRBD2. Germline assignment: CDR1 SGHVS and CDR2 FQNEAQ. Germline trimming cut 5 bases from V and 1 base from J; bases unmatched to any gene: 5. This CDR3 comprises 15 residues.

This clonotype was picked up a small number of times. The chain couples TRBV11-2 to TRBJ2-5; TRBD2 aligns across 7 bases. After removal of 7 bases from V and 5 bases from J, the junction contained 13 bases not matched to a gene. Per germline, CDR1 SGHAT and CDR2 FQNNGV. The CDR3 extends over 15 amino acids. The CDR3 is CASTPGEWGGETQYF. DNA of the CDR3: TGTGCCAGCACCCCCGGGGAGTGGGGGGGGGAGACCCAGTACTTC.

At least ten counts were recorded for this clonotype. DNA of the CDR3: TGTGCCAGCAGCCAATGGGGGGGCGAGAACACTGAAGCTTTCTTT. Encoded protein: CASSQWGGENTEAFF. This chain links TRBV3-1 with TRBJ1-1; D is possibly TRBD1 (6 bases). CDR3 length equals 15 residues. From germline, CDR1 is LGHDT and CDR2 YNNKEL (reference sequence). Trimming pared 2 bases from V and 1 base from J, leaving 11 bases between. Full variable domain (missing parts from reference TRBV3-1 and TRBJ1-1): DTAVSQTPKYLVTQMGNDKSIKCEQNLGHDTMYWYKQDSKKFLKIMFSYNNKELIINETVPNRFSPKSPDKAHLNLHINSLELGDSAVYFCASSQWGGENTEAFFGQGTRLTVV.

This clonotype was observed many times. The chain combines TRBV7-2 with TRBJ2-1; D uncertain. The V end was cut by 5 bases, the J end by 2 bases, with 13 bases between. The CDR3 sequence is 15 residues long. From germline, CDR1 is SGHTA and CDR2 FQGNSA. CDR3 in DNA: TGTGCCAGCAGCCCCTTCCCCTGGGCCTACAATGAGCAGTTCTTC. Translating gives CASSPFPWAYNEQFF.

The rearrangement joins TRBV10-3 to TRBJ2-3; TRBD1 matches 8 bases. V trimming: 5 bases; J trimming: 2 bases; junction bases outside the gene matches: 3. The CDR3 is 14 amino acids. Germline V gene lookup returns CDR1 ENHRY and CDR2 SYGVKD. CDR3 sequence: CAISQGATTDTQYF. The CDR3 nucleotides read TGTGCCATCAGTCAGGGGGCCACCACAGATACGCAGTATTTT.

The V call is TRBV1, the J call TRBJ2-7; TRBD1 was called by the table and not checked on the DNA. TRBV1 is termed a pseudogene. This CDR3 spans 16 amino acids. In DNA form, the CDR3 reads TGCACCAGCAGCCAGAGATACAGGGCGGGCACCTACGAGCAGTACTTC. The encoded protein is CTSSQRYRAGTYEQYF.

This clonotype has more than one count but fewer than ten. The chain employs TRBV4-3 and TRBJ1-5; 9 nucleotides agree with TRBD1. Per the germline V gene, CDR1 is LGHNA and CDR2 is YSLEER. Unmatched junction bases numbered 10, after V lost 0 bases and J lost 7 bases. The CDR3 totals 17 residues. CDR3 sequence reads: CASSQDWGTGLFQPQHF. As DNA, the CDR3 is TGCGCCAGCAGCCAAGATTGGGGGACAGGGTTATTCCAGCCCCAGCATTTT.

V and J are TRBV11-2 and TRBJ2-1; D remains ambiguous. Deletions cut 0 bases from V and 9 bases from J, with 12 bases between. The V gene's germline CDR1 is SGHAT and CDR2 FQNNGV. The CDR3 length is 14 residues. In nucleotides, the CDR3 is TGTGCCAGCAGCTTAGATCGGTGGTCGTTTGAGCAGTTCTTC. Translating it yields CASSLDRWSFEQFF. Combining the CDR3 with reference TRBV11-2 and TRBJ2-1 gives the whole variable domain EAGVAQSPRYKIIEKRQSVAFWCNPISGHATLYWYQQILGQGPKLLIQFQNNGVVDDSQLPKDRFSAERLKGVDSTLKIQPAKLEDSAVYLCASSLDRWSFEQFFGPGTRLTVL.